This T cell receptor (beta chain) came from a study of shared clonotypes between healthy human individuals (dated by TCRdb to about 2020). Looking at the study overall: Two women and a few men aged 18 to 49 years were included in the cohort. For each donor, CD4 naive and CD4 memory were each run on three plates, CD8 naive on two plates, and CD8 memory on one plate. To estimate repertoire size and how much clonotype sharing occurs between individuals, the study deeply sequenced the blood TCR repertoires of 4 to 6 healthy adults. To increase sequencing depth and limit assay-specific biases, TCR repertoire library preparation and sequencing were carried out by different laboratories using diverse techniques. Between about 0.8 and 9 billion PBMCs per donor were obtained by leukapheresis.

What the authors observed across the whole study: Sampling was restricted to blood, and TCR repertoires in tissue are likely to differ from TCR repertoires in blood. Because the study included only a small number of donors, the genetic and exposure-history diversity represented was limited. When several donors were compared, the shared fraction of clonotypes was roughly 4.8% for naive CD4, 3.5% to 4% for naive CD8, more than 2% for memory CD4, and 0.4% for memory CD8. Pairwise subsampling indicated that sequencing depth was expected to affect the degree of clonotype sharing among donors. Larger estimated clonotype richness was generally found for naive subsets than for memory subsets. Incomplete sequencing was indicated by rarefaction of sorted-subset datasets, despite the large sequencing depth. Higher generation probabilities were observed for clonotypes shared by all four sorted-subset donors than for non-shared clonotypes.

From the cysteine up to the phenylalanine, the CDR3 has a length of 15 residues. Only CDR3 DNA remains: 45 bases, in frame from the first base. CDR1 SGHNT and CDR2 YYREEE were looked up in the germline V gene (reference sequence). Clipping removes 2 bases from V and 3 bases from J, with 2 as the unmatched junction base count. Healthy HIV-negative adults with no recently reported acute infections or vaccinations were included as donors. Every donor was a Caucasian adult residing in Nashville, Tennessee, USA. CD4+ T cells were enriched by magnetic negative selection; naive cells were then positively selected on CD45RA, and the negative fraction formed the memory subset. After blood collection by leukapheresis, PBMCs were isolated using Ficoll-Histopaque density gradient centrifugation and then cryopreserved in the vapor phase of liquid nitrogen. Analytical flow cytometry was used to check the purity and quantity of each magnetically sorted T cell population. Genomic DNA was isolated from every sorted fraction and measured by UV absorbance on a Nanodrop 2000c.

To note about this clone: Its antigen specificity is not known. Within one base of it there is no much larger clone, and no base qualities were kept.

Using the deep immunoSEQ assay, TCR CDR3 regions were amplified from genomic DNA by multiplex PCR. Genomic DNA extracted from each cell subset was distributed evenly over all wells of several immunoSEQ 96-well plates, and each plate served as one replicate. For sorted subsets, each replicate PCR was loaded with 150 to 250 ng genomic DNA, equivalent to 25,000 to 35,000 T cell genomes. Purified libraries were quantified with a Qubit 3.0 fluorometer, sized on a Bioanalyzer 2100, and re-quantified with the KAPA Library Quantification kit. Every immunoSEQ 96-well plate was sequenced on a dedicated single-read 150-cycle Illumina NextSeq 550 flow cell. For the original study's pipeline: Because the immunoSEQ output included only junctional sequences and no quality scores, the filtering could not be the same as the filtering used for full-length reads. To assign V/J genes and CDR3, sequences were annotated using PyIR, a Python wrapper for IgBLAST v1.9, with IMGT germline references. Any read was removed if the V/J assignment was weak (E-value above 1e-6), the CDR3 was missing, or the read contained stop codons, out-of-frame junctions, or ambiguous translated residues. V3J clonotypes were defined as sequences sharing an identical inferred V gene, J gene, and CDR3 amino acid sequence. Percentage overlap between repertoires was computed as shared unique clonotypes divided by the size of the smaller repertoire. Repertoire richness was assessed with RTK rarefaction, the Chao1 estimator, and Recon v2.1 estimates of unobserved clonotypes. Generation probabilities for all TCRbeta clonotypes obtained by the gDNA method from a few donors were computed using OLGA. This is the immuneACCESS table as TCRdb keeps it, with only in-frame sequences that have V and J called. A part of the clones is gone; compared with another copy, unresolved V genes explain less than half, and the rest is unexplained. V and J calls and clone size come straight from that table; D and trimming were deduced from the DNA. A total of about 1 million clones appear in this sample, about 75% of them only once. About 1.5% of the sample rests with the top ten.

The sequence derives from a man between 18 and 29 years old in good health. The rearranged segments are TRBV5-4 and TRBJ1-6, with 7 bases in between that match TRBD1. The specimen was memory CD4+ T cells sorted from blood. In light of the paper, this sample's cell subset or site label describes: CD45RA-negative fraction. The DNA is TGTGCCAGCAGCTTCCGGGACAGCTATAATTCACCCCTCCACTTT. Protein translation: CASSFRDSYNSPLHF.